The 7 T cell receptor beta chains given below trace back to one sample, sequenced in a study of CD8 T cells in ankylosing spondylitis. In TCRdb, the 5' RACE reads were re-called with MiXCR into one record per CDR3 protein. Of 200,000 to 300,000 distinct CDR3 sequences in the sample, about 10% were seen once. The sequencing sample was made of blood, either unsorted or a sorted T cell fraction (not recorded which). Source of these receptors: a male donor with ankylosing spondylitis or in good health (not recorded which).

Many counts were recorded for this clonotype. The CDR3 DNA reads as TGTGCCAGCAGCAAAGATTCGTGGCGGGACTACGAGCAGTACTTC. It yields the protein CASSKDSWRDYEQYF. The rearrangement joins TRBV21-1 to TRBJ2-7; the D call in the table, TRBD2, was not verified against the DNA. TRBV21-1 is a pseudogene segment. The CDR3 runs to 15 residues.

This clonotype was seen once. J is TRBJ2-5 and V is TRBV20-1; no reliable D call. This CDR3 is built from 11 residues. V lost 0 bases and J lost 8, with 7 bases in between. CDR1 DFQATT and CDR2 SNEGSKA come from the germline V gene (reference sequence). The CDR3 here is CSARDGFTQYF. Written as DNA, the CDR3 is TGCAGTGCTAGAGATGGGTTTACCCAGTACTTC.

This clonotype showed up many times. V is TRBV12-3 or TRBV12-4 and J is TRBJ2-1, with D perhaps assigned TRBD1 or TRBD2 (5 bases each). The CDR3 sequence is 13 residues long. V dropped 6 bases and J dropped 11 bases, with 17 bases sitting between them. CDR3 sequence reads: CASSHPGAAKQFF. CDR3 DNA sequence: TGTGCCAGCAGCCACCCCGGGGCCGCTAAGCAGTTCTTC.

This clonotype showed up many times. This chain uses TRBV5-1 with TRBJ2-7; possibly TRBD2 for D (5 bases). Germline V gene lookup returns CDR1 SGHRS and CDR2 YFSETQ. The CDR3 spans 14 residues. V was trimmed by 2 bases and J by 2 bases, leaving 11 bases between them. This CDR3 is CASSLPGSPYEQYF. The CDR3, as DNA: TGCGCCAGCAGCTTACCGGGATCCCCCTACGAGCAGTACTTC. Complete variable domain (other parts from reference TRBV5-1 and TRBJ2-7): KAGVTQTPRYLIKTRGQQVTLSCSPISGHRSVSWYQQTPGQGLQFLFEYFSETQRNKGNFPGRFSGRQFSNSRSEMNVSTLELGDSALYLCASSLPGSPYEQYFGPGTRLTVT.

This clonotype was counted only a few times. The rearrangement uses TRBV3-1 and TRBJ2-1; 12 bases are a match to TRBD2. After removal of 6 bases from V and 8 bases from J, the junction contained 11 bases not matched to a gene. Germline V CDR1 and CDR2: LGHDT, YNNKEL (reference sequence). This CDR3 comprises 16 residues. This CDR3 is CASSQRLAGVLDEQFF. In DNA, the CDR3 is TGTGCCAGCAGTCAGCGACTAGCGGGAGTTTTGGATGAGCAGTTCTTC.

This clonotype showed up many times. This chain links TRBV30 with TRBJ2-7; tentative D call: TRBD2 (5 bases). Trimming shortened V by 3 bases and J by 6 bases, and 6 bases separated the two germline ends. Germline CDR1 and CDR2: GTSNPN and SVGIG (reference sequence). The CDR3 spans 10 residues. CDR3 coding DNA: TGTGCCTGGAGGGGAGTCGAGCAGTACTTC. This gives the protein CAWRGVEQYF.

This clonotype occurred many times. DNA for the CDR3: TGTGCCAGCAGCGTAGGACTCCCGAGCTCCTACGAGCAGTACTTC. Its protein is CASSVGLPSSYEQYF. The chain employs TRBV9 and TRBJ2-7; D unclear. Trimming removed 0 bases at V and 0 bases at J, with 10 bases between. The germline V gene encodes CDR1 SGDLS and CDR2 YYNGEE. This CDR3 has 15 amino acids. The full variable domain, completed using reference TRBV9 and TRBJ2-7, is DSGVTQTPKHLITATGQRVTLRCSPRSGDLSVYWYQQSLDQGLQFLIQYYNGEERAKGNILERFSAQQFPDLHSELNLSSLELGDSALYFCASSVGLPSSYEQYFGPGTRLTVT.